This T cell receptor beta chain was observed in a study of post-analysis software for immune sequencing data. Findings and caveats of the study: Elevated frequency relative to controls characterized several TRBV segments in patients, TRBV5-6, TRBV5-1 and TRBV20-1 among them.

In the case of this clonotype: Its target is not known.

This CDR3 region has 15 residues. Germline CDR1 and CDR2: LGHDT and YNNKEL (reference sequence). V lost 9 bases and J lost 1, with 16 bases in between. Each TCR beta cDNA library carried unique molecular identifiers. Each CDR3 protein gets one entry after TCRdb re-called the PCR reads with MiXCR. The table records roughly 410,000 distinct CDR3 sequences, approximately 38% of them present only once. This clonotype was sampled from a girl aged 5 to 17 with multiple sclerosis. Material for sequencing was blood. The rearrangement links TRBV3-1 to TRBJ1-3; D is uncertain. The CDR3 is CARSPEKISGNTIYF. The CDR3 DNA is TGTGCCAGGTCGCCGGAAAAGATTTCTGGAAACACCATATATTTT.